The rows below give T cell receptor beta chains drawn from one sample of a study of T cells in Graves' hyperthyroidism and ophthalmopathy. In TCRdb, the multiplex PCR reads were re-called with MiXCR into one record per CDR3 protein. The sample has approximately 360,000 distinct CDR3 sequences; more than 15% are singletons. The sequencing input was blood. All receptors derive from a woman aged 18-29 years with Graves' hyperthyroidism that later progressed to Graves' ophthalmopathy. Both conserved end residues are part of each CDR3. A D gene is named only where the DNA matches it firmly. Clone size is not always given. Where it is, it says once, few, many or a class for expanded clones.

>many|TRBV24-1|TRBJ1-5|.
CATSDGQFNQPQHF
TGTGCCACCAGTGATGGGCAGTTTAATCAGCCCCAGCATTTT
>many|TRBV20-1|TRBJ1-4|.
CSASRQGGEKLFF
TGCAGTGCTAGTAGGCAAGGGGGGGAAAAACTGTTTTTT
>many|TRBV27|TRBJ2-1|TRBD2
CASRKTGGGDEQFF
TGTGCCAGCAGAAAAACGGGGGGAGGGGATGAGCAGTTCTTC
>many|TRBV6-1|TRBJ2-2|.
CASSPGDLGAGELFF
TGTGCCAGCAGCCCCGGCGACCTTGGGGCCGGGGAGCTGTTTTTT
>many|TRBV18|TRBJ2-5|TRBD2
CASTEAASGPQETQYF
TGTGCCAGCACAGAGGCGGCTAGCGGGCCTCAAGAGACCCAGTACTTC
>.|TRBV4-1|TRBJ1-1|TRBD1
CASSHLATIGGAWGAERAFF
TGCGCCAGCAGCCACCTTGCCACAATAGGGGGCGCGTGGGGAGCCGAGCGAGCTTTCTTT
>many|TRBV6-2/TRBV6-3|TRBJ2-1|TRBD2
CASRELAGVVEQFF
TGTGCCAGCAGGGAACTAGCGGGAGTAGTTGAGCAGTTCTTC
>few|TRBV19|TRBJ1-5|.
CASSFSGKGNQPQHF
TGTGCCAGTAGTTTTTCGGGGAAGGGCAATCAGCCCCAGCATTTT
>many|TRBV12-3/TRBV12-4|TRBJ1-2|.
CASTPMLEFYGYTF
TGTGCCAGCACCCCAATGCTGGAATTCTACGGCTACACCTTC
>few|TRBV2|TRBJ1-3|.
CASSEAQGGNTIYF
TGTGCCAGCAGTGAAGCGCAGGGTGGAAACACCATATATTTT
>.|TRBV7-2|TRBJ1-4|.
CASSLNYATNEKLFF
TGTGCCAGCAGCTTAAATTATGCAACTAATGAAAAACTGTTTTTT
>many|TRBV7-6|TRBJ2-1|TRBD1
CASSPRQGVDPNEQFF
TGTGCCAGCAGCCCCCGGCAGGGGGTAGATCCTAATGAGCAGTTCTTC
>many|TRBV7-6|TRBJ2-7|TRBD2
CASSLAGTSGNEQYF
TGTGCCAGCAGCTTAGCCGGGACTAGCGGGAACGAGCAGTACTTC
>.|TRBV20-1|TRBJ1-4|.
CSARDEGDEEKLFF
TGCAGTGCTAGAGATGAGGGGGACGAGGAAAAACTGTTTTTT
>few|TRBV10-3|TRBJ2-3|.
CAITLERSTDTQYF
TGTGCCATCACCCTAGAACGAAGCACAGATACGCAGTATTTT
>many|TRBV12-3/TRBV12-4|TRBJ2-6|.
CASSFGGVVVSGANVLTF
TGTGCCAGCAGTTTCGGCGGTGTTGTGGTCTCCGGGGCCAACGTCCTGACTTTC
>.|TRBV2|TRBJ2-7|TRBD1
CASSRDRVREQYF
TGTGCCAGCAGTCGGGACAGGGTCCGCGAGCAGTACTTC
>many|TRBV28|TRBJ2-7|TRBD2
CASSFRGAGEREQYF
TGTGCCAGCAGTTTCCGAGGGGCGGGAGAGCGCGAGCAGTACTTC
>once|TRBV6-1|TRBJ2-2|.
CASSLDYTGELFF
TGTGCCAGCAGCCTCGACTACACCGGGGAGCTGTTTTTT
>.|TRBV20-1|TRBJ1-3|.
CSARGGSGNTIYF
TGCAGTGCTAGAGGGGGCTCTGGAAACACCATATATTTT
>many|TRBV11-2|TRBJ2-7|TRBD1
CASSLDPWTGSAQYF
TGTGCCAGCAGCTTAGATCCCTGGACAGGGTCCGCGCAGTACTTC
>many|TRBV3-1|TRBJ2-7|TRBD1
CASSGKTVQGAEQYF
TGTGCCAGCAGCGGAAAGACGGTTCAGGGGGCCGAGCAGTACTTC
>few|TRBV5-1|TRBJ2-7|TRBD1
CASNQDRGSYEQYF
TGCGCCAGCAATCAGGACAGGGGGTCCTACGAGCAGTACTTC
>.|TRBV20-1|TRBJ2-3|.
CSAPRAGGTDTQYF
TGCAGTGCTCCCAGGGCTGGTGGCACAGATACGCAGTATTTT
>many|TRBV20-1|TRBJ2-5|TRBD1
CSARGDRGGGETQYF
TGCAGTGCTAGGGGAGACAGGGGTGGGGGAGAGACCCAGTACTTC
>few|TRBV29-1|TRBJ2-3|.
CSAIRRDTQYF
TGCAGCGCCATAAGGCGGGATACGCAGTATTTT
>.|TRBV6-4|TRBJ2-3|TRBD2
CASRGTSGTDTQYF
TGTGCCAGCCGCGGGACTAGCGGGACGGATACGCAGTATTTT
>.|TRBV6-2/TRBV6-3|TRBJ2-1|TRBD2
CASSSRTSGRACNEQFF
TGTGCCAGCAGCTCTCGGACTAGCGGGAGGGCCTGTAATGAGCAGTTCTTC
>.|TRBV29-1|TRBJ2-1|.
CSVSGISYNEQFF
TGCAGCGTTTCCGGGATATCATACAATGAGCAGTTCTTC
>many|TRBV28|TRBJ1-5|.
CASSFPGSNQPQHF
TGTGCCAGCAGTTTCCCAGGGAGCAATCAGCCCCAGCATTTT
>many|TRBV20-1|TRBJ2-5|TRBD1
CSARLRGRGETQYF
TGCAGTGCTAGATTAAGGGGGCGAGGTGAGACCCAGTACTTC
>few|TRBV4-3|TRBJ1-2|TRBD1
CASSQEDRANYGYTF
TGCGCCAGCAGCCAAGAGGACAGGGCAAACTATGGCTACACCTTC
>few|TRBV2|TRBJ2-6|.
CASNTGFSGANVLTF
TGTGCCAGCAACACAGGTTTCTCTGGGGCCAACGTCCTGACTTTC
>.|TRBV4-1|TRBJ1-5|.
CASSQAGTYSNQPQHF
TGCGCCAGCAGCCAAGCAGGCACCTACAGCAATCAGCCCCAGCATTTT
>.|TRBV4-3|TRBJ1-1|.
CASSQVDRGMNTEAFF
TGCGCCAGCAGCCAAGTAGACAGAGGCATGAACACTGAAGCTTTCTTT
>many|TRBV2|TRBJ2-7|.
CASSEAASRSNYEQYF
TGTGCCAGCAGTGAAGCCGCTAGCCGATCCAACTACGAGCAGTACTTC
>many|TRBV20-1|TRBJ2-1|TRBD2
CSARLAGHALYNEQFF
TGCAGTGCTAGGCTAGCGGGACACGCCTTGTACAATGAGCAGTTCTTC
>few|TRBV6-1|TRBJ2-1|.
CASLRGGTLEQFF
TGTGCCAGCCTGAGGGGCGGTACTCTTGAGCAGTTCTTC
>many|TRBV5-1|TRBJ2-1|.
CASSPGPEDNEQFF
TGCGCCAGCAGTCCGGGGCCCGAGGACAATGAGCAGTTCTTC
>few|TRBV6-1|TRBJ2-3|TRBD2
CASSELASGRSTDTQYF
TGTGCCAGCAGTGAATTGGCTAGCGGGAGGTCCACAGATACGCAGTATTTT
>.|TRBV5-1|TRBJ1-2|.
CASSLESVNYGYTF
TGCGCCAGCAGCTTGGAATCAGTAAACTATGGCTACACCTTC
>.|TRBV6-2/TRBV6-3|TRBJ2-1|TRBD2
CASSLLAGAPYNEQFF
TGTGCCAGCAGTCTACTAGCGGGAGCACCCTACAATGAGCAGTTCTTC
>many|TRBV7-9|TRBJ2-7|TRBD1
CASSLPGTGGGEQYF
TGTGCCAGCAGCTTGCCCGGGACAGGGGGCGGTGAGCAGTACTTC
>.|TRBV27|TRBJ2-1|TRBD1
CACRGLSSYNEQFF
TGTGCCTGCAGGGGGTTATCCTCCTACAATGAGCAGTTCTTC
>.|TRBV7-9|TRBJ2-5|TRBD1
CASSATTGDGETQYF
TGTGCCAGCAGCGCTACCACAGGGGACGGAGAGACCCAGTACTTC
>many|TRBV29-1|TRBJ2-7|.
CSVYGRGYEQYF
TGCAGCGTTTATGGCAGGGGCTACGAGCAGTACTTC
>many|TRBV28|TRBJ2-7|TRBD2
CATSRTSLGAYEQYF
TGTGCCACCTCCAGGACTAGCCTAGGAGCCTACGAGCAGTACTTC
>many|TRBV2|TRBJ2-1|.
CASKGLRPDNEQFF
TGTGCCAGCAAGGGCCTGAGACCCGACAATGAGCAGTTCTTC
>many|TRBV10-3|TRBJ2-1|TRBD2
CAISPGLAGPDEQFF
TGTGCCATCAGCCCGGGACTAGCGGGACCGGATGAGCAGTTCTTC
>many|TRBV9|TRBJ2-3|TRBD2
CATGEGVTDTQYF
TGTGCCACCGGGGAGGGAGTAACAGATACGCAGTATTTT
>many|TRBV28|TRBJ1-1|.
CASRTAGADGTEAFF
TGTGCCAGCAGAACCGCGGGGGCAGATGGCACTGAAGCTTTCTTT
>many|TRBV5-1|TRBJ1-2|.
CASSWVWSYGYTF
TGCGCCAGCAGCTGGGTCTGGAGCTATGGCTACACCTTC
>.|TRBV7-9|TRBJ2-7|TRBD2
CASSLGRVAGETYEQYF
TGTGCCAGCAGCTTAGGGAGAGTAGCGGGAGAAACCTACGAGCAGTACTTC
>.|TRBV18|TRBJ1-1|TRBD1
CASSPSRDRVTEAFF
TGTGCCAGCTCACCGTCCCGGGACAGGGTTACTGAAGCTTTCTTT